The 28 T cell receptor beta chains reported below all come from one sample, sequenced in a study of regulatory T cells in long-lasting Graves disease. Time point specified: persistent/refractory GD, antithyroid drugs over 5 years with positive TRAb. The TCR library was made from RNA that had been extracted from PBMCs in TRIzol. TCR beta libraries were built with iRepertoire HTBI primers and Arm-PCR of CDR3 regions. In TCRdb, the multiplex PCR reads were re-called with MiXCR into one record per CDR3 protein. Of about 290,000 distinct CDR3 sequences in the sample, 20% to 25% were seen once. The sample here was peripheral blood mononuclear cells (PBMCs), taken when the disease was refractory, from a patient treated with antithyroid drugs. These TCRs come from a female donor with Graves disease.

This clonotype was observed a handful of times. The CDR3 here is CASSLGPTDRTYGYTF. CDR3 DNA sequence: TGTGCCAGCAGCTTGGGTCCTACGGACAGGACGTATGGCTACACCTTC. V usage is TRBV5-5 and J usage is TRBJ1-2; 7 nucleotides align to TRBD1. The germline CDR1 and CDR2 sequences are SGHKS and YYEKEE (reference sequence). The CDR3 has 16 residues. V shed 0 bases and J 5 bases; nucleotides not matched to a gene: 10.

There are a few counts of this clonotype. The J gene is TRBJ1-1, the V gene TRBV11-2; D perhaps matches TRBD1 (6 bases). V was cut by 5 bases and J by 9 bases, with 16 bases left in between. Germline V gene data show CDR1 as SGHAT and CDR2 as FQNNGV. This CDR3 region has 13 residues. CDR3 bases: TGTGCCAGCAGCCAAGGACAGAACATTAAAGCTTTCTTT. Residues: CASSQGQNIKAFF.

This clonotype was observed many times. The J gene is TRBJ2-2, the V gene TRBV28; 7 bases align to TRBD2. This CDR3 spans 15 amino acids. Germline-derived CDR1 and CDR2 are MDHEN and SYDVKM. V was pared by 6 bases and J by 2 bases, with 6 bases of the junction left unmatched. The CDR3 DNA reads TGTGCCAGCAGCCCAAGCGGGATTAACACCGGGGAGCTGTTTTTT. This codes for CASSPSGINTGELFF.

A few counts support this clonotype. The genes are TRBV5-6 and TRBJ1-5; D ambiguous. With 2 bases removed from V and 3 bases from J, the gap between germline ends came to 12 bases. The length of the CDR3 is 15 residues. Germline V gene lookup returns CDR1 SGHDT and CDR2 YYEEEE. The CDR3 region is CASSFGVLLNQPQHF. The CDR3 region has the DNA TGTGCCAGCAGCTTTGGAGTTTTACTCAATCAGCCCCAGCATTTT.

The chain links TRBV28 to TRBJ2-4, with TRBD2 identical over 7 bases. Germline V gene sequence: CDR1 MDHEN, CDR2 SYDVKM. V shed 3 bases, J shed 4 bases, and the junction held 3 bases outside the gene matches. This CDR3 comprises 14 residues. The CDR3 DNA follows: TGTGCCAGCAGTTTGGGACTATATAAAAACATTCAGTACTTC. It codes for CASSLGLYKNIQYF.

The chain recombines TRBV5-6 with TRBJ2-7, with D perhaps matching TRBD1 or TRBD2 (5 bases each). The V end lost 3 bases, the J end lost 3 bases, and 25 bases lay between the germline ends. CDR1 SGHDT and CDR2 YYEEEE come from the germline V gene. The CDR3 has 18 amino acids. CDR3 loop: CASSSLRKQEGRIYEQYF. The DNA for the CDR3 is TGTGCCAGCAGCTCCCTCAGGAAGCAAGAGGGGAGAATCTACGAGCAGTACTTC.

This clonotype came up many times. This chain links TRBV6-1 with TRBJ2-7; D may be TRBD1 (5 bases). Germline CDR1 reads MNHNS; CDR2 reads SASEGT. V lost 5 bases and J lost 3, with 26 bases in between. This CDR3 is built from 18 residues. CDR3 protein: CASSPRRERVPWNYEQYF. CDR3 DNA sequence: TGTGCCAGCAGTCCCCGCAGGGAAAGGGTCCCTTGGAACTACGAGCAGTACTTC.

This clonotype showed up just a few times. The V gene is TRBV7-2, the J gene TRBJ1-1, with TRBD1 identical over 7 bases. Trimming took 6 bases from V and 5 from J; bases not matched to a gene: 12. Germline V CDR1 and CDR2: SGHTA, FQGNSA. The CDR3 contains 15 residues. Written as DNA, the CDR3 is TGTGCCAGCAGACAAGGCAGGGGGATAGGTACTGAAGCTTTCTTT. Its protein product is CASRQGRGIGTEAFF. Full variable domain (rest looked up from reference TRBV7-2 and TRBJ1-1): GAGVSQSPSNKVTEKGKDVELRCDPISGHTALYWYRQSLGQGLEFLIYFQGNSAPDKSGLPSDRFSAERTGGSVSTLTIQRTQQEDSAVYLCASRQGRGIGTEAFFGQGTRLTVV.

This clonotype was counted at least ten times. This chain joins TRBV7-8 and TRBJ2-5, with a tentative D call TRBD2 (5 bases). The CDR3 sequence is 14 residues long. Trimming pared 6 bases from V and 3 bases from J, leaving 14 bases between. CDR1 is SGHVS and CDR2 is FQNEAQ in the germline V gene. DNA for the CDR3: TGTGCCAGCAGATTGGGCGTGACTAAAGAGACCCAGTACTTC. Its translation: CASRLGVTKETQYF.

This clonotype was found many times. The CDR3 is CASSFGTGYGYTF. The CDR3, as DNA: TGTGCCAGCAGCTTTGGGACAGGGTATGGCTACACCTTC. The V and J genes are TRBV7-2 and TRBJ1-2, with 9 bases identical to TRBD1. V lost 3 bases and J lost 5; bases outside the gene matches: 1. Germline V gives CDR1 SGHTA, CDR2 FQGNSA. The CDR3 length is 13 residues.

The table lists this clonotype with a few counts. The chain recombines TRBV7-2 with TRBJ2-5; TRBD1 matches 11 bases. CDR1 is SGHTA and CDR2 is FQGNSA in the germline V gene. The trim removed 4 bases at V and 4 bases at J, leaving 5 bases unmatched. This CDR3 is built from 15 residues. CDR3 in amino acids: CASSSAGTGGETQYF. In DNA, the CDR3 is TGTGCCAGCAGCTCCGCCGGGACAGGGGGAGAGACCCAGTACTTC.

This clonotype was detected ten times or more. The rearrangement joins TRBV7-2 to TRBJ1-2; D remains ambiguous. Germline CDR1 reads SGHTA; CDR2 reads FQGNSA. Trimming pared 2 bases from V and 6 bases from J, leaving 7 bases between. CDR3 length equals 12 residues. The CDR3 DNA is TGTGCCAGCAGCTTAAGGTGGGATGGCTACACCTTC. It codes for CASSLRWDGYTF.

This clonotype was found once. The chain combines TRBV19 with TRBJ2-5; perhaps TRBD1 as D (5 bases). Germline CDR1 and CDR2: LNHDA and SQIVND (reference sequence). CDR3 length equals 15 residues. The V end lost 6 bases, the J end lost 2 bases, and 16 bases lay between the germline ends. Here the CDR3 reads CASSPIFSGQETQYF. The CDR3 coding sequence is TGTGCCAGTAGCCCTATATTCTCAGGGCAAGAGACCCAGTACTTC. Complete variable domain (other parts from reference TRBV19 and TRBJ2-5): DGGITQSPKYLFRKEGQNVTLSCEQNLNHDAMYWYRQDPGQGLRLIYYSQIVNDFQKGDIAEGYSVSREKKESFPLTVTSAQKNPTAFYLCASSPIFSGQETQYFGPGTRLLVL.

This clonotype was observed a few times. V usage is TRBV19 and J usage is TRBJ2-2, with 9 bases that match TRBD1. The germline gives CDR1 LNHDA, CDR2 SQIVND (reference sequence). The J segment lost 5 bases and the V segment lost 5 bases, leaving 9 bases of the junction unmatched. The CDR3 covers 16 residues. CDR3 nucleotides: TGTGCCAGTAGTCCAGTGACAGGGGGTTGGACCGGGGAGCTGTTTTTT. This codes for CASSPVTGGWTGELFF.

This sequence joins TRBV6-2 or TRBV6-3 and TRBJ2-7; D gene ambiguous. This CDR3 region has 13 residues. The germline V and J ends were trimmed by 5 bases and 0 bases, with 8 bases remaining between them. Germline V gene data show CDR1 as MNHEY and CDR2 as SVGEGT. CDR3 nucleotide sequence: TGTGCCAGCAGTGATTTTAACTCCTACGAGCAGTACTTC. This gives the protein CASSDFNSYEQYF.

This clonotype is a singleton in its sample. The chain uses TRBV3-1 and TRBJ1-1, with TRBD1 as a possible D gene (6 bases). Germline CDR1 and CDR2: LGHDT and YNNKEL (reference sequence). The CDR3 length is 13 residues. V was pared by 4 bases and J by 11 bases, with 17 bases between. The CDR3 sequence: CASSPTPWGLAFF. CDR3 in DNA: TGTGCCAGCAGCCCGACCCCATGGGGGCTGGCTTTCTTT.

The chain is built from TRBV11-3 and TRBJ2-3, with D unresolved. CDR3 length: 15 residues. CDR1 is SGHNT, CDR2 YENEEA, per germline. Trimming cost V 5 bases and J 9 bases, with 21 bases left between them. The CDR3 spells CASSPRNSPTGTQYF. The CDR3 DNA reads TGTGCCAGCAGCCCCCGTAACTCGCCCACCGGAACGCAGTATTTT.

This clonotype was seen many times. This chain joins TRBV29-1 and TRBJ2-7, with D possibly being TRBD2 (5 bases). The V end was cut by 4 bases, the J end by 4 bases, with 8 bases between. The CDR3 spans 11 residues. The germline V gene has CDR1 SQVTM and CDR2 ANQGSEA. This chain's CDR3 is CSVGSGYEQYF. The CDR3 nucleotides are TGCAGCGTTGGGAGCGGATACGAGCAGTACTTC.

This clonotype was observed many times. For the CDR3, the DNA is TGTGCCAGCAGCCCCGGACAGGGTAGACAAGCTTTCTTT. Its translation: CASSPGQGRQAFF. The chain couples TRBV3-1 to TRBJ1-1; 8 nucleotides line up with TRBD1. V dropped 4 bases and J dropped 9; count of bases not matched to a gene: 7. CDR3 length equals 13 residues. Germline CDR1 is LGHDT and CDR2 is YNNKEL (reference sequence).

This clonotype was observed at least ten times. This rearrangement joins TRBV20-1 to TRBJ1-5; D perhaps matches TRBD1 (6 bases). V was trimmed by 1 base and J by 3 bases, leaving 7 bases between them. The CDR3 is 13 amino acids. Germline assignment: CDR1 DFQATT and CDR2 SNEGSKA (reference sequence). The CDR3 DNA follows: TGCAGTGCTAGAGGGACAGTCAATCAGCCCCAGCATTTT. Its translation: CSARGTVNQPQHF.

Details on this clonotype: It differs at one base from a far larger clone, so likely a read error. The V and J genes are TRBV9 and TRBJ2-5; the match to TRBD2 covers 9 bases. The CDR3 runs to 15 residues. Germline V gene sequence: CDR1 SGDLS, CDR2 YYNGEE. This chain's CDR3 is CASSRYSGRQETRYF. CDR3 bases: TGTGCCAGCAGCCGGTACAGCGGGAGGCAAGAGACCCGGTACTTC.

With respect to this clonotype: One junction end disagrees with the germline gene, perhaps due to a read error. The chain recombines TRBV5-1 with TRBJ1-5; D is undetermined. Germline values: CDR1 SGHRS, CDR2 YFSETQ. This CDR3 contains 15 residues. In DNA, the CDR3 is TGTGCCAGCAGCGACCTCGCAGGCACCCATCAGCCCCAGCATTTT. Residues: CASSDLAGTHQPQHF. The whole variable domain, remainder taken from reference TRBV5-1 and TRBJ1-5, is KAGVTQTPRYLIKTRGQQVTLSCSPISGHRSVSWYQQTPGQGLQFLFEYFSETQRNKGNFPGRFSGRQFSNSRSEMNVSTLELGDSALYLCASSDLAGTHQPQHFGDGTRLSIL.

This clonotype was counted at least ten times. The CDR3 region is CASSELAGVSGEQYF. The CDR3 nucleotides read TGTGCCAGCAGCGAGCTAGCGGGAGTCTCGGGTGAGCAGTACTTC. This chain links TRBV7-2 with TRBJ2-7; TRBD2 matches 10 bases. Germline lookup yields CDR1 SGHTA and CDR2 FQGNSA. This CDR3 has 15 residues. V lost 5 bases, J lost 7 bases, and 11 bases stayed unmatched.

This clonotype appeared many times. The CDR3 coding sequence is TGTGCCAGCAGCTCTTGGCCTTGGGGCCCCGAAGCCCAAGAGACCCAGTACTTC. Translated, it gives CASSSWPWGPEAQETQYF. The chain uses TRBV27 and TRBJ2-5; D perhaps matches TRBD1 (5 bases). The germline CDR1 and CDR2 sequences are MNHEY and SMNVEV (reference sequence). V shed 6 bases and J shed 1 base, with 24 bases lying between them. The CDR3 contains 18 residues.

On this clonotype itself: A much larger clone lies one base from this, so it may be a read error. The chain employs TRBV28 and TRBJ1-5; 7 bases line up with TRBD1. This CDR3 is built from 17 residues. Germline trimming cut 0 bases from V and 0 bases from J; bases unmatched to any gene: 5. Germline CDR1 and CDR2: MDHEN and SYDVKM. The CDR3 here is CASSLWTGNPSNQPQHF. The CDR3 DNA reads as TGTGCCAGCAGTTTATGGACAGGGAACCCTAGCAATCAGCCCCAGCATTTT.

The V gene is TRBV19, the J gene TRBJ2-4, with TRBD1 as a possible D gene (5 bases). CDR1 and CDR2 from the germline V gene are LNHDA and SQIVND (reference sequence). V was cut by 4 bases and J by 2 bases, with 12 bases left in between. The CDR3 consists of 15 residues. The CDR3 spells CASSTLRQTKNIQYF. The CDR3 coding sequence is TGTGCCAGTAGTACCTTGAGACAGACCAAAAACATTCAGTACTTC.

This clonotype was seen repeatedly, ten times or more. This sequence joins TRBV6-1 and TRBJ1-4; 8 bases are a match to TRBD1. V was pared by 7 bases and J by 10 bases, with 11 bases of the junction left unmatched. The CDR3 has 14 residues. Germline V gene lookup returns CDR1 MNHNS and CDR2 SASEGT. The CDR3 DNA sequence: TGTGCCAGCACCACAACAGGGGGTGGTGGAAAACTGTTTTTT. Its translation is CASTTTGGGGKLFF.

This clonotype has only a few counts. V and J are TRBV29-1 and TRBJ2-7; D possibly corresponds to TRBD2 (6 bases). Trimming pared 8 bases from V and 7 bases from J, leaving 15 bases between. Germline V gene sequence: CDR1 SQVTM, CDR2 ANQGSEA. The CDR3 runs to 11 residues. DNA of the CDR3: TGCAGCTTCGGGACTCTGGGTGAGCAGTACTTC. Protein: CSFGTLGEQYF.